Below are 32 T cell receptor beta chains sequenced from a single sample in a study of shared clonotypes between healthy human individuals. Sequencing used immunoSEQ multiplex PCR; TCRdb keeps in-frame clones, though not all of them. This table holds 2 million to 2.5 million clones, approximately 95% found once. The sample consisted of naive CD4+ T cells from PBMCs. Subset here: CD45RA+ positively selected. The source of these receptors is a man in his late teens or twenties in good health. Some clones in this sample may be carry-over from other donors' samples.

In the case of this clone: At the DNA level, this CDR3 is encoded by other sequences in the same sample as well. The chain uses TRBV5-6 and TRBJ1-5; D not certain. Trimming shortened V by 0 bases and J by 4 bases, and 8 bases separated the two germline ends. The CDR3 spans 14 residues. Germline V lookup: CDR1 SGHDT, CDR2 YYEEEE. CDR3 sequence: CASSLGVGNQPQHF. CDR3 coding DNA: TGTGCCAGCAGCTTGGGTGTGGGGAATCAGCCCCAGCATTTT. Looking up the rest from reference TRBV5-6 and TRBJ1-5 gives the full variable domain: DAGVTQSPTHLIKTRGQQVTLRCSPKSGHDTVSWYQQALGQGPQFIFQYYEEEERQRGNFPDRFSGHQFPNYSSELNVNALLLGDSALYLCASSLGVGNQPQHFGDGTRLSIL.

This chain connects TRBV5-1 to TRBJ1-1; TRBD1 agrees at 7 bases. Looked up from germline, CDR1 is SGHRS and CDR2 is YFSETQ. CDR3 length: 12 amino acids. V trimming: 3 bases; J trimming: 10 bases; junction bases outside the gene matches: 6. CDR3 region: CASSSLPGGAFF. In DNA form, the CDR3 reads TGCGCCAGCAGCTCTCTCCCAGGGGGAGCTTTCTTT.

The chain employs TRBV1 and TRBJ2-7; TRBD2, the table's D call, lacks a check against the DNA. TRBV1 is given as a pseudogene. This CDR3 comprises 17 residues. The CDR3 sequence: CTSSQIARWAGGYEQYF. CDR3 DNA sequence: TGCACCAGCAGCCAGATCGCCCGATGGGCGGGAGGTTACGAGCAGTACTTC.

The chain recombines TRBV4-1 with TRBJ1-4; no clear D. Germline-derived CDR1 and CDR2 are MGHRA and YSYEKL. The CDR3 consists of 16 residues. Deletions cut 2 bases from V and 6 bases from J, with 16 bases between. This CDR3 is CASSQTRAVPDEKLFF. In DNA, the CDR3 is TGCGCCAGCAGCCAAACCCGGGCCGTTCCAGATGAAAAACTGTTTTTT.

The chain links TRBV7-2 to TRBJ2-1; D gene unclear. The CDR3 is 17 residues long. Trimming removed 5 bases from V and 1 base from J, with 18 bases in between. Germline CDR1 SGHTA, CDR2 FQGNSA. The CDR3 here is CASSLLPSASSYNEQFF. The CDR3 DNA follows: TGTGCCAGCAGCCTCCTTCCAAGTGCCTCGTCCTACAATGAGCAGTTCTTC.

This clone showed up just once. This chain uses TRBV11-2 with TRBJ2-1, with 13 bases aligning to TRBD2. CDR1 SGHAT and CDR2 FQNNGV come from the germline V gene. The J segment lost 5 bases and the V segment lost 1 base, leaving 11 bases of the junction unmatched. CDR3 length: 19 residues. Here the CDR3 reads CASSLVPTGLAGEDNEQFF. The CDR3 region has the DNA TGTGCCAGCAGCTTAGTCCCCACCGGACTAGCGGGAGAAGACAATGAGCAGTTCTTC.

The chain's CDR3 is CASSPNGDSSYNEQFF. The DNA for the CDR3 is TGCGCCAGCAGCCCGAACGGGGATAGCTCCTACAATGAGCAGTTCTTC. This chain uses TRBV5-1 with TRBJ2-1; D possibly corresponds to TRBD2 (5 bases). CDR3 length: 16 residues. Germline V gives CDR1 SGHRS, CDR2 YFSETQ. With 4 bases removed from V and 0 bases from J, the gap between germline ends came to 14 bases.

This clone was counted once. V gene TRBV5-1 combines with J gene TRBJ2-5, with 8 bases that match TRBD1. The germline gives CDR1 SGHRS, CDR2 YFSETQ. Trimming took 5 bases from V and 2 from J; bases not matched to a gene: 5. This CDR3 has 14 residues. The CDR3 bases are TGCGCCAGCAGGATGACAGGGGTACAAGAGACCCAGTACTTC. Its protein is CASRMTGVQETQYF.

The rearrangement joins TRBV18 to TRBJ2-7, with D possibly TRBD2 on 5 matching bases. CDR1 is KGHSH, CDR2 LQKENI, per germline. The CDR3 is 14 residues long. Trimming shortened V by 8 bases and J by 1 base, and 15 bases separated the two germline ends. The DNA of the CDR3 is TGTGCCAGCACCCCGAGGGCTAGATCCTACGAGCAGTACTTC. It encodes CASTPRARSYEQYF.

The CDR3 spells CASGSGGPGANVLTF. Here the CDR3 DNA reads TGTGCTAGTGGATCTGGGGGGCCTGGGGCCAACGTCCTGACTTTC. The chain couples TRBV12-5 to TRBJ2-6; D possibly matches TRBD1 or TRBD2 (6 bases each). V was trimmed by 6 bases and J by 2 bases, leaving 11 bases between them. CDR1 and CDR2 (germline): LGHNT, FRNRAP. This CDR3 contains 15 residues. The full variable domain, its missing parts supplied by reference TRBV12-5 and TRBJ2-6, is DARVTQTPRHKVTEMGQEVTMRCQPILGHNTVFWYRQTMMQGLELLAYFRNRAPLDDSGMPKDRFSAEMPDATLATLKIQPSEPRDSAVYFCASGSGGPGANVLTFGAGSRLTVL.

This clone was detected a few times. The rearrangement uses TRBV30 and TRBJ1-5; D gene unclear. V lost 2 bases to trimming and J lost 7 bases, with 12 bases between them. Per germline, CDR1 GTSNPN and CDR2 SVGIG (reference sequence). This CDR3 contains 13 residues. The CDR3 coding sequence is TGTGCCTGGAGTCCCTCGGATGTGCAGCCCCAGCATTTT. As protein: CAWSPSDVQPQHF.

This chain links TRBV15 with TRBJ2-1, with a tentative D call TRBD1 (5 bases). The CDR3 totals 17 residues. From germline, CDR1 is LNHNV and CDR2 YYDKDF (reference sequence). The V end was cut by 0 bases, the J end by 5 bases, with 17 bases between. In DNA, the CDR3 is TGTGCCACCAGCAGAGATGATAGGCAGGGCTGGGACAATGAGCAGTTCTTC. Amino acids: CATSRDDRQGWDNEQFF.

This chain joins TRBV4-3 and TRBJ2-2; no definite D call. The CDR3 extends over 13 amino acids. CDR1 is LGHNA and CDR2 is YSLEER in the germline V gene. Between the trimmed V and J ends, which lost 0 bases and 8 bases, there was a span of 7 bases. CDR3 sequence (DNA): TGCGCCAGCAGCCAAGAACATTTAGGGGAGCTGTTTTTT. This sequence encodes CASSQEHLGELFF.

V gene TRBV27 combines with J gene TRBJ1-1, with 8 bases identical to TRBD1. With V trimmed by 2 bases and J by 7 bases, 9 bases remained unmatched. Germline assignment: CDR1 MNHEY and CDR2 SMNVEV (reference sequence). This CDR3 spans 15 amino acids. CDR3 DNA sequence: TGTGCCAGCAGTTTACAAGGGCAGGGGGCGGGTGAAGCTTTCTTT. Its translation: CASSLQGQGAGEAFF.

This chain joins TRBV7-6 and TRBJ2-2; tentative D call: TRBD2 (6 bases). This CDR3 is 14 amino acids long. The V end lost 5 bases, the J end lost 5 bases, and 12 bases lay between the germline ends. Germline CDR1 SGHVS, CDR2 FNYEAQ. CDR3 protein: CASSRGSGTGELFF. The CDR3 coding sequence is TGTGCCAGCAGCCGGGGGAGTGGGACCGGGGAGCTGTTTTTT.

J is TRBJ2-1 and V is TRBV15; no definite D call. The CDR3 length is 15 residues. CDR1 and CDR2 from the germline V gene are LNHNV and YYDKDF (reference sequence). V dropped 1 base and J dropped 5 bases, with 12 bases sitting between them. CDR3: CATSRAAGRNNEQFF. CDR3 sequence (DNA): TGTGCCACCAGCAGAGCCGCCGGACGGAACAATGAGCAGTTCTTC.

This sequence joins TRBV28 and TRBJ2-4; 12 bases fit TRBD2. The CDR3 loop spans 16 amino acids. CDR1 and CDR2 from the germline V gene are MDHEN and SYDVKM. Trimming cost V 3 bases and J 4 bases; bases outside gene matches: 4. CDR3 residues: CASSLTSGGNKNIQYF. The CDR3 DNA reads TGTGCCAGCAGTTTGACTAGCGGGGGAAATAAAAACATTCAGTACTTC.

This chain joins TRBV30 and TRBJ1-6; possibly TRBD1 for D (6 bases). Germline V gene lookup returns CDR1 GTSNPN and CDR2 SVGIG (reference sequence). Trimming removed 5 bases from V and 8 bases from J, with 28 bases in between. This CDR3 spans 18 amino acids. CDR3 amino acids: CAWGPSPRGAIGDSPLHF. DNA of the CDR3: TGTGCCTGGGGCCCTTCCCCCAGGGGCGCGATCGGAGATTCACCCCTCCACTTT.

In its sample, this clone was seen once. The genes are TRBV28 and TRBJ1-5; D not resolved. The CDR3 runs to 14 residues. V shed 6 bases and J shed 0 bases, with 9 bases lying between them. Germline-derived CDR1 and CDR2 are MDHEN and SYDVKM. This CDR3 is CASRATDSNQPQHF. CDR3 DNA sequence: TGTGCCAGCAGGGCGACGGATAGCAATCAGCCCCAGCATTTT.

This clone was observed a single time. The rearrangement joins TRBV19 to TRBJ2-2; no clear D gene. The germline V gene encodes CDR1 LNHDA and CDR2 SQIVND (reference sequence). The V gene lost 3 bases and the J gene lost 5 bases, with 10 bases spanning the gap. There are 14 residues in the CDR3. Written as DNA, the CDR3 is TGTGCCAGTAGTATGTCGGCGGCAACCGGGGAGCTGTTTTTT. Residues: CASSMSAATGELFF.

This chain joins TRBV21-1 and TRBJ1-2; no check of the table's D call, TRBD1, against the DNA was made. TRBV21-1 is designated a pseudogene. This CDR3 is 14 amino acids long. CDR3 coding DNA: TGTGCCAGCAGCAAAGCCTCAGTCCGTCTGGGCTACACCTTC. Encoded protein: CASSKASVRLGYTF.

The CDR3 DNA sequence: TGTGCCAGCAGAACAGGGGGGATAATCTACGAGCAGTACTTC. This encodes CASRTGGIIYEQYF. The chain links TRBV25-1 to TRBJ2-7; 8 positions agree with TRBD1. The CDR3 length is 14 residues. After removal of 6 bases from V and 3 bases from J, the junction contained 7 bases not matched to a gene. CDR1 MGHDK and CDR2 SYGVNS come from the germline V gene.

This clone showed up just a few times. The chain links TRBV18 to TRBJ1-1; D remains ambiguous. The CDR3 contains 14 residues. The germline gives CDR1 KGHSH, CDR2 LQKENI. Trimming stripped 4 bases from V and 1 base from J, with 10 bases between. The DNA for the CDR3 is TGTGCCAGCTCACAGTCGGTGGGGAACACTGAAGCTTTCTTT. It codes for CASSQSVGNTEAFF.

In the case of this clone: Within the sample, other DNA sequences also encode this same CDR3. The rearrangement uses TRBV7-3 and TRBJ2-1; D may be TRBD2 (5 bases). Germline CDR1 reads SGHTA; CDR2 reads FQGTGA. V gave up 2 bases and J gave up 1 base, with 9 bases separating them. The CDR3 sequence is 15 residues long. The CDR3 protein is CASSLSRGSYNEQFF. The CDR3 coding sequence is TGTGCCAGCAGCTTATCCCGGGGATCCTACAATGAGCAGTTCTTC.

This clone appeared once. CDR3 residues: CASTKAGETKNIQYF. The CDR3 nucleotides are TGTGCCAGCACCAAAGCGGGAGAGACCAAAAACATTCAGTACTTC. The rearrangement links TRBV18 to TRBJ2-4, with 8 bases fitting TRBD2. Germline V gene sequence: CDR1 KGHSH, CDR2 LQKENI. V trimming: 8 bases; J trimming: 2 bases; junction bases outside the gene matches: 8. This CDR3 comprises 15 residues.

This sequence joins TRBV4-3 and TRBJ2-2, with D perhaps matching TRBD1 (6 bases). CDR1 and CDR2 (germline): LGHNA, YSLEER. The ends were cut back, 2 bases at V and 5 bases at J, with 15 bases in the middle. The CDR3 sequence is 16 residues long. The CDR3 loop reads CASSQLARGRTGELFF. CDR3 in DNA: TGCGCCAGCAGCCAACTCGCCAGGGGACGGACCGGGGAGCTGTTTTTT.

In regard to this clone: A read error may produce the germline difference seen at one junction end. Other DNA sequences in the same sample also yield this CDR3. The V gene is TRBV28, the J gene TRBJ2-7, with TRBD2 identical over 8 bases. The length of the CDR3 is 15 residues. Germline CDR1 is MDHEN and CDR2 is SYDVKM. CDR3 sequence (DNA): TGCGCCAGCAGTTTCCTAAGCGGGAGCGGTAACGAGCAGTACTTC. Translation gives CASSFLSGSGNEQYF.

V usage is TRBV6-4 and J usage is TRBJ2-1; possible D gene TRBD1, 5 bases. CDR3 length: 15 amino acids. CDR1 is MRHNA, CDR2 SNTAGT, per germline. V dropped 3 bases and J dropped 1 base, with 10 bases sitting between them. The CDR3 bases are TGTGCCAGCAGTGAGGGGCCGAATTCCTACAATGAGCAGTTCTTC. This sequence encodes CASSEGPNSYNEQFF.

This chain uses TRBV10-3 with TRBJ2-5, with 7 bases fitting TRBD1. This CDR3 contains 13 residues. Germline-derived CDR1 and CDR2 are ENHRY and SYGVKD. V was pared by 10 bases and J by 4 bases, with 9 bases of the junction left unmatched. The CDR3 sequence: CATLTGKGETQYF. CDR3 DNA: TGTGCCACCCTGACAGGGAAAGGAGAGACCCAGTACTTC.

The rearrangement joins TRBV18 to TRBJ1-1, with a weak D call TRBD1 (6 bases). The germline V and J ends were trimmed by 4 bases and 0 bases, with 18 bases remaining between them. The CDR3 runs 17 residues. CDR1 and CDR2 from the germline V gene are KGHSH and LQKENI. CDR3 in amino acids: CASSRKGDSEMNTEAFF. As DNA, the CDR3 is TGTGCCAGCTCACGGAAGGGGGACTCTGAGATGAACACTGAAGCTTTCTTT.

V gene TRBV2 combines with J gene TRBJ2-7, with 12 bases identical to TRBD2. Germline values: CDR1 SNHLY, CDR2 FYNNEI. This CDR3 contains 18 residues. Unmatched junction bases numbered 17, after V lost 8 bases and J lost 3 bases. CDR3 sequence: CASGPLLPGLAGYYEQYF. CDR3 bases: TGTGCCAGCGGTCCCCTCTTGCCTGGACTAGCGGGATACTACGAGCAGTACTTC.

The chain couples TRBV9 to TRBJ2-6, with no clear D. CDR3 length equals 15 residues. Germline loops: CDR1 SGDLS, CDR2 YYNGEE. With 1 base removed from V and 3 bases from J, the gap between germline ends came to 8 bases. The CDR3 here is CASSVLGVGANVLTF. In nucleotides, the CDR3 is TGTGCCAGCAGCGTACTTGGGGTTGGGGCCAACGTCCTGACTTTC.